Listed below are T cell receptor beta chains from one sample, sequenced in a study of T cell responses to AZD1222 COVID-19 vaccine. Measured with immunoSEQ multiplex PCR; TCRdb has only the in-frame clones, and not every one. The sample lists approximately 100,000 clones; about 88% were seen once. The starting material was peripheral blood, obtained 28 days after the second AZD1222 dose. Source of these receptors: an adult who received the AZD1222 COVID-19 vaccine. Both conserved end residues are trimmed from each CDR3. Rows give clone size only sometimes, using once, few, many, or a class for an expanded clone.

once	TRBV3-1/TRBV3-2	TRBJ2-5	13	ASSRHQQGGETQY
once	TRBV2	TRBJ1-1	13	ASSAPDRTNTEAF
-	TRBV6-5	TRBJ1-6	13	ASAVGDGINSPLH
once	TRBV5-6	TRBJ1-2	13	ASSLVWQANYGYT
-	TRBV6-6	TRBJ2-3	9	ASSAPFSKY
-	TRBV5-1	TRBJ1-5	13	ASSLGGGRSQPQH
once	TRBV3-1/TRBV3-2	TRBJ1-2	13	ASSQMTVANYGYT
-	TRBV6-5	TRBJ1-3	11	ASRGFEVNTIY
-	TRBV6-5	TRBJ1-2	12	ASRGGGTNYGYT
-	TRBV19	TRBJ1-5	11	ASSGGFNQPQH
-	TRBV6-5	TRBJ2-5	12	ASRSSGGRKTQY
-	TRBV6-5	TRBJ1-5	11	ASSLGYNQPQH
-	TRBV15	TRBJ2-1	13	ATSRDLAGNNEQF
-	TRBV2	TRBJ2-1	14	ASSEARLAGAYEQF
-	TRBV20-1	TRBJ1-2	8	SAGGGGYT
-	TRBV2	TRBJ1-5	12	ASSADSRNQPQH
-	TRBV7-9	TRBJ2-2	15	ASSFGRRLGGTGELF
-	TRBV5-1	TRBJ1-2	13	ASSLVAERNYGYT
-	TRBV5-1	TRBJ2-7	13	ASSSLETGIGEQY
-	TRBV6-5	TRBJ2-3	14	ASSYTSGTSTDTQY
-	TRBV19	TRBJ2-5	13	ASSIGGAQGETQY
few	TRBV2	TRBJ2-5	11	ASSPRGGETQY
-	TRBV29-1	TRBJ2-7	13	SVEVTGTGTYEQY
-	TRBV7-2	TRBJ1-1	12	ASSFISVNTEAF
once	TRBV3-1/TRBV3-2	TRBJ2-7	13	ASSQARTSAYEQY
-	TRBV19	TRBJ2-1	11	ASSRGSYNEQF
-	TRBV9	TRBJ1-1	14	ASSVVLQGATTEAF
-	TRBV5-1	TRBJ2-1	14	ASSLAPGGGANEQF
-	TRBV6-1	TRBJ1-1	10	ASSEGQPEAF
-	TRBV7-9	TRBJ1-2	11	ASGTGHNYGYT
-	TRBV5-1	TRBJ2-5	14	ASSLAVTGAQETQY
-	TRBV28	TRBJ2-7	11	ATRTFRPYEQY
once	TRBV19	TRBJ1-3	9	ASGYGNTIY
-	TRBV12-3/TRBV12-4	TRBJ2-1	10	ASTKGADEQF
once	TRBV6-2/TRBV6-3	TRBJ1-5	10	ASSYSLQPQH
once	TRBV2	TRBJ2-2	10	ASRRNTGELF
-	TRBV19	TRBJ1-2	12	ASRRQGGNYGYT
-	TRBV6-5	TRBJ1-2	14	ASSYREGQGHYGYT
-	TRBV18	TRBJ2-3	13	ASSPWQGLRDTQY
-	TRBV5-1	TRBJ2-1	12	ASSIAGGNNEQF
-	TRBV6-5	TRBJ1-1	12	ASSYDGGPTEAF
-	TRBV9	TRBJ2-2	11	ASSPNYVGELF
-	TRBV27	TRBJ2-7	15	ASSLSPLQGGFNEQY
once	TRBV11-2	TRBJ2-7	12	ASSLVWGRDEQY
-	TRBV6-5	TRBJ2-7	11	ASSSQRAHEQY
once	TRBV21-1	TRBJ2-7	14	ASSKIPWDRSYEQY
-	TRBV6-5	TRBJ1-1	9	ASSTYTEAF
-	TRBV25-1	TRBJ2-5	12	ASSDLGGRETQY
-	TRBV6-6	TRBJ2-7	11	ASSYGLDYEQY
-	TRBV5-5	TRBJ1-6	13	ASSPRTGNNSPLH
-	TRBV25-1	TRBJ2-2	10	ASSLGPGELF
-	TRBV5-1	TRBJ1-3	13	ASSPGGASGNTIY
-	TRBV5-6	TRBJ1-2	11	ASSWGSHYGYT